Sequencing of this TCR beta chain was carried out in a study of control samples from healthy donors and cancer patients. The V and J ends lost 5 bases and 7 bases, in that order; junction bases with no gene match: 13. CDR1 and CDR2 (germline): SEHNR, FQNEAQ (reference sequence). This CDR3 comprises 16 residues. Method: immunoSEQ multiplex PCR; TCRdb's copy keeps in-frame clones and lacks some. Of about 95,000 clones in the sample, about 85% were seen once. This clonotype was sampled from a man younger than 40 in good health. Sequencing was done on a sample of blood. The chain joins TRBV7-9 to TRBJ2-1, with 8 bases aligning to TRBD2. The CDR3 DNA follows: TGTGCCAGCAGCCCATACACAGGCGGGGGGCCGAATGAGCAGTTCTTC. Translation: CASSPYTGGGPNEQFF.